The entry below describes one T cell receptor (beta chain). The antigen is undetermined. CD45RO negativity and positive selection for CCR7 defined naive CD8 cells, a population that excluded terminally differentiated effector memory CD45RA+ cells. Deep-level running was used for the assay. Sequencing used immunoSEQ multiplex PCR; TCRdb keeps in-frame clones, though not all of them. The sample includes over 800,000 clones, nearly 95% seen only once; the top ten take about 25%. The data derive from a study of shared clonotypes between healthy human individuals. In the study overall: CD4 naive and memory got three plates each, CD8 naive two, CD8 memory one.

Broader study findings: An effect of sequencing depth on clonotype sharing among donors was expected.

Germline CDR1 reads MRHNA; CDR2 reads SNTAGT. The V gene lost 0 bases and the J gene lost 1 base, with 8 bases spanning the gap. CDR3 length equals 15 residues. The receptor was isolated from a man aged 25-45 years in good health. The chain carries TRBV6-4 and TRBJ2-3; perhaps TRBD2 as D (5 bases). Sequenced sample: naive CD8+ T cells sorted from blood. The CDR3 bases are TGTGCCAGCAGTGACTCACCAGCGGGCACAGATACGCAGTATTTT. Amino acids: CASSDSPAGTDTQYF.